A selection of T cell receptor beta chains follows, all from one sample in a study of shared clonotypes between healthy human individuals. Sequencing was performed with immunoSEQ multiplex PCR; in TCRdb, only in-frame clones are kept and a portion is missing. The data hold around 1.9 million clones, with just over 90% observed a single time. Sequencing was carried out using naive CD8+ T cells from PBMCs. These TCRs come from a man aged 18 to 29 in good health. Some clones in this sample may be carry-over from other donors' samples. The CDR3 runs from the conserved cysteine through the conserved F or W. A D gene is named only where the DNA matches it firmly. Size is omitted from some rows. Given values are once, few, many or a class for expanded clones.

d_call j_call v_call clone_size cdr3_aa cdr3_nt
TRBD2 TRBJ2-7 TRBV29-1 - CSANSGGSYEQYF TGCAGCGCGAACAGCGGGGGCTCCTACGAGCAGTACTTC
- TRBJ2-7 TRBV27 - CASSLGGTGEQYF TGTGCCAGCAGTTTAGGGGGGACGGGGGAGCAGTACTTC
TRBD1 TRBJ1-1 TRBV5-6 - CASSPTRDRVWDTEAFF TGTGCCAGCAGCCCCACCCGGGACAGGGTTTGGGACACTGAAGCTTTCTTT
- TRBJ2-3 TRBV4-1 - CASSQGIGIPDTQYF TGCGCCAGCAGCCAAGGAATCGGGATCCCAGATACGCAGTATTTT
TRBD2 TRBJ2-7 TRBV7-9 - CASSPPVGGAHEQYF TGTGCCAGCAGCCCCCCGGTCGGGGGGGCCCACGAGCAGTACTTC
- TRBJ1-1 TRBV6-5 few CASSQVPVGTEAFF TGTGCCAGCAGTCAGGTCCCGGTGGGCACTGAAGCTTTCTTT
- TRBJ2-5 TRBV7-9 - CASSSHLRTYQETQYF TGTGCCAGCAGCTCCCATTTGAGAACGTACCAAGAGACCCAGTACTTC
- TRBJ2-3 TRBV7-8 - CASSLGPYTDTQYF TGTGCCAGCAGCTTAGGCCCGTACACAGATACGCAGTATTTT
TRBD2 TRBJ2-1 TRBV9 - CASSVSTSGYNEQFF TGTGCCAGCAGCGTCTCGACTAGCGGCTACAATGAGCAGTTCTTC
- TRBJ1-5 TRBV30 few CAWSVRARTAYSNQPQHF TGTGCCTGGAGTGTAAGGGCCCGAACAGCTTATAGCAATCAGCCCCAGCATTTT
- TRBJ2-5 TRBV7-8 - CASSQRNGARRETQYF TGTGCCAGCAGCCAACGAAACGGGGCTCGGCGGGAGACCCAGTACTTC
- TRBJ2-7 TRBV4-1 - CASSQMKYPSSYEQYF TGCGCCAGCAGCCAGATGAAGTATCCTAGCTCCTACGAGCAGTACTTC
- TRBJ1-6 TRBV4-1 - CASSLSSNSPLHF TGCGCCAGCAGTCTCTCCTCCAATTCACCCCTCCACTTT
- TRBJ1-1 TRBV30 - CAWGWDENTEAFF TGTGCCTGGGGTTGGGACGAGAACACTGAAGCTTTCTTT
- TRBJ2-1 TRBV28 - CASSLIRAEARDEQFF TGTGCCAGCAGTTTAATTCGGGCAGAGGCCCGGGATGAGCAGTTCTTC
- TRBJ2-7 TRBV4-2 - CASSHSTTGTNHYEQYF TGTGCCAGCAGCCATTCTACCACCGGGACCAATCACTACGAGCAGTACTTC
TRBD2 TRBJ2-1 TRBV7-9 - CASSSRTRAWEQFF TGTGCCAGCAGCTCCCGGACTAGAGCTTGGGAGCAGTTCTTC
- TRBJ1-2 TRBV6-5 - CASSSPMAPAPYGYTF TGTGCCAGCAGTTCGCCTATGGCCCCGGCGCCCTATGGCTACACCTTC
TRBD1 TRBJ2-3 TRBV19 - CASGMDRGDTQYF TGTGCCAGCGGGATGGACAGGGGAGATACGCAGTATTTT
TRBD1 TRBJ1-1 TRBV4-1 few CASSQDRGDTEAFF TGCGCCAGCAGCCAGGACAGGGGGGACACTGAAGCTTTCTTT
- TRBJ2-7 TRBV29-1 - CSVSMSSYEQYF TGCAGCGTTTCAATGAGCTCCTACGAGCAGTACTTC
- TRBJ2-1 TRBV7-2 once CASSPGRAYNEQFF TGTGCCAGCAGCCCCGGCAGAGCCTACAATGAGCAGTTCTTC
- TRBJ2-6 TRBV27 - CASSSPYVLSGANVLTF TGTGCCAGCAGTTCCCCCTACGTACTCTCTGGGGCCAACGTCCTGACTTTC
- TRBJ2-3 TRBV27 - CASSFGRDTQYF TGTGCCAGCAGCTTTGGTAGAGATACGCAGTATTTT
- TRBJ2-7 TRBV4-1 once CASSQGQAPYEQYF TGCGCCAGCAGCCAAGGACAGGCACCCTACGAGCAGTACTTC
- TRBJ1-3 TRBV29-1 - CSVGLSTDSGNTIYF TGCAGCGTTGGTTTGAGCACGGACTCTGGAAACACCATATATTTT
TRBD1 TRBJ2-1 TRBV28 - CASSHRGRWDEQFF TGTGCCAGCAGTCACAGGGGGCGGTGGGATGAGCAGTTCTTC
TRBD2 TRBJ2-1 TRBV14 - CASSQRLASGYNEQFF TGTGCCAGCAGCCAACGCCTAGCTAGCGGCTACAATGAGCAGTTCTTC
- TRBJ1-3 TRBV19 - CASSLWISGNTIYF TGTGCCAGTAGTCTCTGGATCTCTGGAAACACCATATATTTT
- TRBJ2-7 TRBV5-1 - CASSRGREMPRNEQYF TGCGCCAGCAGCCGAGGGAGAGAGATGCCCAGGAACGAGCAGTACTTC
- TRBJ2-6 TRBV27 - CASSEPGANVLTF TGTGCCAGCAGCGAACCTGGGGCCAACGTCCTGACTTTC
TRBD1 TRBJ2-2 TRBV9 - CASSGDLTGYTGELFF TGTGCCAGCAGCGGAGACCTGACAGGGTACACCGGGGAGCTGTTTTTT
- TRBJ2-2 TRBV2 - CASSVRVNTGELFF TGTGCCAGCAGTGTACGGGTGAACACCGGGGAGCTGTTTTTT
- TRBJ2-7 TRBV5-4 - CASSLDGTFWEQYF TGTGCCAGCAGCTTGGACGGGACCTTCTGGGAGCAGTACTTC
- TRBJ1-2 TRBV7-9 few CASSQVGAYYGYTF TGTGCCAGCAGCCAGGTGGGCGCGTACTATGGCTACACCTTC
- TRBJ1-5 TRBV11-2 - CASSFSSGTESNQPQHF TGTGCCAGCAGCTTTAGTTCCGGGACTGAGAGCAATCAGCCCCAGCATTTT
TRBD2 TRBJ2-1 TRBV11-1 once CASSLAVEGYNEQFF TGTGCCAGCAGCCTAGCGGTAGAGGGGTACAATGAGCAGTTCTTC
- TRBJ1-5 TRBV2 once CASSEAKGRPQHF TGTGCCAGCAGTGAAGCGAAGGGCCGGCCCCAGCATTTT
TRBD1 TRBJ2-1 TRBV19 once CASSPGQGPLGEQFF TGTGCCAGTAGTCCAGGACAGGGTCCTTTGGGTGAGCAGTTCTTC
- TRBJ1-5 TRBV28 - CASITGLLRDQPQHF TGTGCCAGCATTACGGGACTCCTAAGGGATCAGCCCCAGCATTTT
- TRBJ1-5 TRBV7-9 few CASSLGQYFNQPQHF TGTGCCAGCAGCTTAGGCCAGTACTTCAATCAGCCCCAGCATTTT
- TRBJ2-7 TRBV6-6 - CASSGEPALPEQYF TGTGCCAGCAGTGGCGAACCAGCCTTGCCCGAGCAGTACTTC
- TRBJ1-1 TRBV7-9 - CASSPSGLGVMNTEAFF TGTGCCAGCAGCCCAAGTGGTTTAGGAGTTATGAACACTGAAGCTTTCTTT
TRBD2 TRBJ2-1 TRBV10-1 - CASSERFLAGVLANNEQFF TGCGCCAGCAGTGAGCGGTTTCTAGCGGGAGTGCTCGCTAACAATGAGCAGTTCTTC
- TRBJ2-1 TRBV5-4 - CASSFKSGGFSNEQFF TGTGCCAGCAGCTTCAAATCGGGGGGCTTCAGCAATGAGCAGTTCTTC
- TRBJ2-7 TRBV5-8 - CATFRYEQYF TGTGCCACCTTTAGGTACGAGCAGTACTTC
TRBD1 TRBJ2-1 TRBV10-3 - CAIRTGTVGNEQFF TGTGCCATCAGAACCGGGACAGTGGGCAATGAGCAGTTCTTC
- TRBJ1-2 TRBV27 - CASSLAAAALNYGYTF TGTGCCAGCAGTTTAGCGGCCGCAGCACTTAACTATGGCTACACCTTC
- TRBJ2-7 TRBV5-4 - CASSLRRERPYEQYF TGTGCCAGCAGCTTGAGGAGGGAGAGACCCTACGAGCAGTACTTC
TRBD1 TRBJ2-3 TRBV9 - CASNLSPRRQGTDTQYF TGTGCCAGCAACCTATCCCCCCGTCGACAGGGGACAGATACGCAGTATTTT
TRBD1 TRBJ2-7 TRBV29-1 - CSVVQGAYEQYF TGCAGCGTTGTGCAGGGGGCCTACGAGCAGTACTTC
TRBD2 TRBJ2-1 TRBV27 - CASSSRLAGTYNEQFF TGTGCCAGCAGTTCGAGACTAGCGGGGACCTACAATGAGCAGTTCTTC
TRBD2 TRBJ2-1 TRBV7-2 once CASSLGGPGRSGYEQFF TGTGCCAGCAGCTTAGGGGGCCCCGGGAGGTCGGGCTATGAGCAGTTCTTC
TRBD2 TRBJ2-1 TRBV4-3 - CASSPGLAGANEQFF TGCGCCAGCAGCCCTGGACTAGCGGGAGCCAATGAGCAGTTCTTC
- TRBJ2-7 TRBV5-4 - CASSLAGSYEQYF TGTGCCAGCAGCTTGGCCGGCAGCTACGAGCAGTACTTC
TRBD1 TRBJ1-5 TRBV7-8 - CASSFLGTVSNQPQHF TGTGCCAGCAGCTTCCTCGGGACAGTCAGCAATCAGCCCCAGCATTTT
- TRBJ2-3 TRBV28 - CATRNTDTQYF TGTGCCACCAGAAACACAGATACGCAGTATTTT
- TRBJ1-5 TRBV27 - CASSFQGYNQPQHF TGTGCCAGCAGTTTTCAGGGGTACAATCAGCCCCAGCATTTT
- TRBJ1-2 TRBV27 - CASSLNKGGYGYTF TGTGCCAGCAGTTTAAATAAGGGTGGCTATGGCTACACCTTC
- TRBJ1-5 TRBV27 - CASRPLGAGQPQHF TGTGCCAGCAGACCCTTAGGGGCAGGGCAGCCCCAGCATTTT